The rows below give T cell receptor beta chains drawn from one sample of a study of PD-1 blockade in classical Hodgkin lymphoma. Only in-frame clones appear in the TCRdb table, and some are missing; sequencing was by immunoSEQ multiplex PCR. The data show around 23,000 clones, 85% to 90% seen once. Sequences were derived from peripheral blood mononuclear cells (PBMCs), sampled before the fourth cycle of nivolumab. Source of these receptors: a human donor with classical Hodgkin lymphoma. CDR3s include the opening cysteine and the closing phenylalanine or tryptophan. The D gene is left open where the match is weak. Not every row has a clone size; where given, it reads once, few, many or a size class.

d_call | j_call | clone_size | cdr3_length | v_call | cdr3_aa | cdr3_nt
NA | TRBJ1-6 | NA | 16 | TRBV5-6 | CASSFEGKPYNSPLHF | TGTGCCAGCAGCTTCGAGGGGAAGCCCTATAATTCACCCCTCCACTTT
NA | TRBJ1-2 | NA | 13 | TRBV2 | CASSTGGETVYTF | TGTGCCAGCAGTACCGGGGGCGAAACTGTCTACACCTTC
NA | TRBJ2-5 | NA | 13 | TRBV19 | CASSIRDSETQYF | TGTGCCAGTAGTATAAGAGACTCGGAGACCCAGTACTTC
NA | TRBJ1-2 | NA | 15 | TRBV4-3 | CASSQEFNLVDGYTF | TGCGCCAGCAGCCAAGAATTCAACTTGGTAGATGGCTACACCTTC
TRBD1 | TRBJ1-2 | NA | 15 | TRBV9 | CASSGGQGIGYGYTF | TGTGCCAGCAGCGGGGGACAGGGCATCGGCTATGGCTACACCTTC
NA | TRBJ2-7 | NA | 13 | TRBV5-1 | CASGHFGSYEQYF | TGCGCCAGCGGACATTTCGGATCGTACGAGCAGTACTTC
NA | TRBJ1-2 | NA | 8 | TRBV29-1 | CSGGSEVF | TGCAGCGGCGGCTCAGAGGTCTTC
TRBD1 | TRBJ2-7 | medium-sized | 15 | TRBV7-8 | CASSRGTGNTYEQYF | TGTGCCAGCAGCCGGGGGACAGGGAATACCTACGAGCAGTACTTC
NA | TRBJ1-6 | NA | 16 | TRBV5-6 | CASSLTGSSYNSPLHF | TGTGCCAGCAGCTTGACAGGGAGCTCCTATAATTCACCCCTCCACTTT
NA | TRBJ2-7 | once | 13 | TRBV10-3 | CAISVSRTYEQYF | TGTGCCATCAGTGTCTCCAGGACCTACGAGCAGTACTTC
NA | TRBJ1-1 | once | 16 | TRBV15 | CATSRDVTEESTEAFF | TGTGCCACCAGCAGAGATGTTACGGAAGAGAGCACTGAAGCTTTCTTT
NA | TRBJ2-2 | few | 14 | TRBV29-1 | CSVGLGVNTGELFF | TGCAGCGTTGGTCTGGGGGTCAACACCGGGGAGCTGTTTTTT
TRBD1 | TRBJ1-6 | NA | 14 | TRBV6-6 | CASRPGQGNSPLHF | TGTGCCAGCAGACCGGGACAGGGGAATTCACCCCTCCACTTT
NA | TRBJ1-2 | NA | 16 | TRBV7-6 | CASSLEVPGAGYGYTF | TGTGCCAGCAGCTTAGAGGTTCCGGGGGCTGGCTATGGCTACACCTTC
NA | TRBJ2-3 | NA | 14 | TRBV11-2 | CASSFIASPDTQYF | TGTGCCAGCAGCTTTATAGCTAGCCCAGATACGCAGTATTTT
NA | TRBJ2-7 | NA | 13 | TRBV10-3 | CAIGPIPVGEQYF | TGTGCCATCGGGCCCATACCAGTTGGCGAGCAGTACTTC
NA | TRBJ2-7 | NA | 15 | TRBV4-3 | CASSQVLASSYEQYF | TGCGCCAGCAGCCAAGTCCTAGCGAGCTCCTACGAGCAGTACTTC
NA | TRBJ2-2 | few | 11 | TRBV7-3 | CASSLSGELFF | TGTGCCAGCAGCTTATCCGGGGAGCTGTTTTTT
NA | TRBJ2-7 | NA | 14 | TRBV2 | CASGKSGQAYEQYF | TGTGCCAGCGGTAAATCAGGGCAGGCCTACGAGCAGTACTTC
NA | TRBJ1-2 | NA | 15 | TRBV2 | CASSQGSGHSDGYTF | TGTGCCAGCAGCCAAGGGTCGGGACATTCAGATGGCTACACCTTC
NA | TRBJ1-5 | few | 16 | TRBV9 | CASSPEGGGSNQPQHF | TGTGCCAGCAGCCCGGAGGGGGGAGGTAGCAATCAGCCCCAGCATTTT
NA | TRBJ2-7 | NA | 13 | TRBV27 | CASSFGQTYEQYF | TGTGCCAGCAGTTTCGGTCAAACCTACGAGCAGTACTTC
NA | TRBJ1-2 | NA | 12 | TRBV7-9 | CASSLEEGGYTF | TGTGCCAGCAGCTTAGAAGAGGGCGGCTACACCTTC
NA | TRBJ1-2 | NA | 14 | TRBV29-1 | CSAAGGQGVGGYTF | TGCAGCGCCGCGGGTGGTCAGGGTGTAGGTGGCTACACCTTC
NA | TRBJ1-2 | NA | 15 | TRBV18 | CASSTQGSQNYGYTF | TGTGCCAGCTCAACTCAGGGGTCCCAGAACTATGGCTACACCTTC
NA | TRBJ1-2 | NA | 12 | TRBV7-9 | CASSYSGDGYTF | TGTGCCAGCAGCTATTCAGGGGATGGCTACACCTTC
NA | TRBJ1-2 | NA | 16 | TRBV18 | CASSPDKGRALYGYTF | TGTGCCAGCTCACCAGATAAGGGCAGGGCACTCTATGGCTACACCTTC
TRBD2 | TRBJ2-2 | NA | 19 | TRBV28 | CASSSQPGLAGAGTGELFF | TGTGCCAGCAGTTCGCAACCGGGACTAGCGGGAGCGGGCACCGGGGAGCTGTTTTTT
TRBD2 | TRBJ2-1 | once | 16 | TRBV18 | CASSWTSGGEYNEQFF | TGTGCCAGCTCCTGGACTAGCGGGGGGGAGTACAATGAGCAGTTCTTC
TRBD1 | TRBJ1-5 | once | 15 | TRBV6-5 | CASTSQGAGNQPQHF | TGTGCCAGCACCTCACAGGGGGCTGGCAATCAGCCCCAGCATTTT
NA | TRBJ2-6 | NA | 17 | TRBV4-3 | CASSPNFRVAGANVLTF | TGCGCCAGCAGCCCGAACTTCAGGGTGGCTGGGGCCAACGTCCTGACTTTC
NA | TRBJ2-3 | NA | 20 | TRBV21-1 | CASSKALLTSGTSSTDTQYF | TGTGCCAGCAGCAAAGCGCTTTTGACTAGCGGGACCTCTTCCACAGATACGCAGTATTTT
NA | TRBJ1-2 | once | 15 | TRBV28 | CASSSRGQFLYGYTF | TGTGCCAGCAGTTCCCGAGGACAGTTTCTCTATGGCTACACCTTC
TRBD1 | TRBJ2-1 | NA | 15 | TRBV9 | CASSHRTGGPSEQFF | TGTGCCAGCAGCCACAGGACAGGGGGTCCGTCGGAGCAGTTCTTC
NA | TRBJ2-7 | NA | 13 | TRBV10-2 | CASGGTASNEQYF | TGCGCCAGTGGGGGGACTGCCTCTAACGAGCAGTACTTC
TRBD1 | TRBJ2-7 | NA | 14 | TRBV19 | CASSIGTGGYEQYF | TGTGCCAGTAGTATCGGGACAGGGGGATACGAGCAGTACTTC
NA | TRBJ1-1 | NA | 15 | TRBV7-9 | CASSLVELGNTEAFF | TGTGCCAGCAGCCTGGTAGAGCTGGGGAACACTGAAGCTTTCTTT
TRBD2 | TRBJ2-1 | NA | 12 | TRBV11-2 | CASTTSGQKQFF | TGTGCCAGCACCACTAGCGGGCAGAAACAGTTCTTC
NA | TRBJ1-1 | NA | 13 | TRBV6-1 | CAAGEIRRTEAFF | TGTGCCGCGGGGGAAATTAGGAGGACTGAAGCTTTCTTT
TRBD1 | TRBJ1-4 | NA | 15 | TRBV11-2 | CASSPWRTGSEKLFF | TGTGCCAGCAGCCCCTGGCGGACAGGGAGTGAAAAACTGTTTTTT
TRBD2 | TRBJ2-3 | NA | 12 | TRBV10-3 | CATTQGTSGSHF | TGTGCCACCACGCAGGGGACTAGCGGGAGTCATTTT